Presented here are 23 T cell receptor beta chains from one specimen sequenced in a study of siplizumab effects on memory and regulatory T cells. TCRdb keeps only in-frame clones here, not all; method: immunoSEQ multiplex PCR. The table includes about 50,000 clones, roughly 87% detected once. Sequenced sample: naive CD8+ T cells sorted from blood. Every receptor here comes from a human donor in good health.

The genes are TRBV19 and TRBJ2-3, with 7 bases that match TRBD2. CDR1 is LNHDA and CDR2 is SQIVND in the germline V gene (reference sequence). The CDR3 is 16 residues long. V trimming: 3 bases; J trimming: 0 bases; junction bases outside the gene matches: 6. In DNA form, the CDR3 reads TGTGCCAGTAGTATCTTAGCGCGGGAGAGCACAGATACGCAGTATTTT. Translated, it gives CASSILARESTDTQYF.

In nucleotides, the CDR3 is TGTGCCAGCAGTTACCTCCGACAGGGGCAGTACGAGCAGTACTTC. Translated: CASSYLRQGQYEQYF. This chain joins TRBV6-5 and TRBJ2-7; 8 bases agree with TRBD1. V lost 2 bases to trimming and J lost 4 bases; unmatched junction nucleotides: 7. This CDR3 has 15 amino acids. Germline values: CDR1 MNHEY, CDR2 SVGAGI.

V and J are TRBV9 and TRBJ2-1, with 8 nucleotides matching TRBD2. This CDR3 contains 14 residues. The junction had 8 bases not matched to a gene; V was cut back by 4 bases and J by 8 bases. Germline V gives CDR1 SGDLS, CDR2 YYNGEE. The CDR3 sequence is CASSITGGWDEQFF. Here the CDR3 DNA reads TGTGCCAGCAGCATCACGGGAGGGTGGGATGAGCAGTTCTTC.

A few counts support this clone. For the CDR3, the DNA is TGTGCCAGTACCAATCAGGGCCAGCCCCAGCATTTT. Its protein product is CASTNQGQPQHF. This chain joins TRBV19 and TRBJ1-5; D may be TRBD1 (5 bases). There are 12 residues in the CDR3. Deletions cut 7 bases from V and 7 bases from J, with 11 bases between. Germline loops: CDR1 LNHDA, CDR2 SQIVND (reference sequence).

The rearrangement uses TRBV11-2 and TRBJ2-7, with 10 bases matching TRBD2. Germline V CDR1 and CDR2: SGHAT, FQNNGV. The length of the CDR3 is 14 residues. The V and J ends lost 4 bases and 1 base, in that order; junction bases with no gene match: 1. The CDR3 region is CASSYSGGSYEQYF. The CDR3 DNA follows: TGTGCCAGCAGCTATAGCGGGGGGTCCTACGAGCAGTACTTC. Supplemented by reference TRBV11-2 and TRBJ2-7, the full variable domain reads EAGVAQSPRYKIIEKRQSVAFWCNPISGHATLYWYQQILGQGPKLLIQFQNNGVVDDSQLPKDRFSAERLKGVDSTLKIQPAKLEDSAVYLCASSYSGGSYEQYFGPGTRLTVT.

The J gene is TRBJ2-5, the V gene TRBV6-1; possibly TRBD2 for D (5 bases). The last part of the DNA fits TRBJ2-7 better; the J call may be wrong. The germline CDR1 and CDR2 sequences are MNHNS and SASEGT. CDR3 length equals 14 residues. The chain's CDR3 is CASNSRGSTYEQYF. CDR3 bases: TGTGCCAGCAACTCCAGAGGGAGTACCTACGAGCAGTACTTC.

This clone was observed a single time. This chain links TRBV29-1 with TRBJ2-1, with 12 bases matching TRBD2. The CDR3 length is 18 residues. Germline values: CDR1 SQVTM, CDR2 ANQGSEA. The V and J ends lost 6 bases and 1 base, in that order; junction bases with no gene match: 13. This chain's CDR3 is CSVEMTSGSPPSYNEQFF. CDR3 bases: TGCAGCGTCGAAATGACTAGCGGGAGTCCCCCATCCTACAATGAGCAGTTCTTC.

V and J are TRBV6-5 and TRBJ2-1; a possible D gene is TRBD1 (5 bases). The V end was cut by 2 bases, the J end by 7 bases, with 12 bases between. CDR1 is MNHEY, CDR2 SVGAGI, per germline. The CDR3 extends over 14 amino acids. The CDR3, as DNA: TGTGCCAGCAGTTACGGGGCCGCGTGGAATGAGCAGTTCTTC. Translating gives CASSYGAAWNEQFF.

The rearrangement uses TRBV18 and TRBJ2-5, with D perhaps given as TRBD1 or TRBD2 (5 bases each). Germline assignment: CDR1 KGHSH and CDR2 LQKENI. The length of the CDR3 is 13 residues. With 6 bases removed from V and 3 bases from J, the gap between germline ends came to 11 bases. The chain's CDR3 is CASSTGAEETQYF. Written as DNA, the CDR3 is TGTGCCAGCTCCACCGGGGCCGAAGAGACCCAGTACTTC.

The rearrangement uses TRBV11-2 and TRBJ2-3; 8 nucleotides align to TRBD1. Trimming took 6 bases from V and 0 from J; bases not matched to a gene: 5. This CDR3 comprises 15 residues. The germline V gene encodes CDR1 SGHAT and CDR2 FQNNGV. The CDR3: CASRGQETSTDTQYF. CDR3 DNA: TGTGCCAGCAGGGGACAGGAAACTAGCACAGATACGCAGTATTTT. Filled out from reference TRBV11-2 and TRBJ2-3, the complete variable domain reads EAGVAQSPRYKIIEKRQSVAFWCNPISGHATLYWYQQILGQGPKLLIQFQNNGVVDDSQLPKDRFSAERLKGVDSTLKIQPAKLEDSAVYLCASRGQETSTDTQYFGPGTRLTVL.

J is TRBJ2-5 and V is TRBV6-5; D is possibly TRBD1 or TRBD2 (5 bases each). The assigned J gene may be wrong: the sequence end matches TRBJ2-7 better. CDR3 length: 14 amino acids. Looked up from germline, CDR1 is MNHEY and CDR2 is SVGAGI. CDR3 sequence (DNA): TGTGCCAGCGCCCCTTGGGGGAGTGGCAACGAGCAGTACTTC. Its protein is CASAPWGSGNEQYF.

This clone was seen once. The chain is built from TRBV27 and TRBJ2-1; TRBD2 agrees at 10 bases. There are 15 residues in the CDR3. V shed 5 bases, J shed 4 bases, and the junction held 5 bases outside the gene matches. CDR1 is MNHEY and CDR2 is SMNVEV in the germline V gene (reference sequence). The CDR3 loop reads CASSASSGGYNEQFF. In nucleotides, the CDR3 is TGTGCCAGCAGTGCGTCTAGCGGGGGTTACAATGAGCAGTTCTTC.

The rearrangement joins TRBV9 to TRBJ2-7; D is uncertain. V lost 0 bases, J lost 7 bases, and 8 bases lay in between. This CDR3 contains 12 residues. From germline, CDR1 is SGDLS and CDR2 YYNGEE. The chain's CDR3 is CASSVASGEQYF. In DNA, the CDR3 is TGTGCCAGCAGCGTAGCCTCTGGGGAGCAGTACTTC.

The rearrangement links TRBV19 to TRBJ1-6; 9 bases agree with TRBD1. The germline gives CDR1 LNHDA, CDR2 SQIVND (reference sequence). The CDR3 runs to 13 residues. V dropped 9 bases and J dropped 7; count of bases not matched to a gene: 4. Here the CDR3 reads CASTTGGNSPLHF. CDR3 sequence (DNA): TGTGCCAGCACGACAGGGGGAAATTCACCCCTCCACTTT.

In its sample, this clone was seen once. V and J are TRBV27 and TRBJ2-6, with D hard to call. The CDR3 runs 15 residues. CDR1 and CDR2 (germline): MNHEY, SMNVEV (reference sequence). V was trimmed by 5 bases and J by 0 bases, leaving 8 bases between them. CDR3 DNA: TGTGCCAGCAGTCCCCTAGGCTCTGGGGCCAACGTCCTGACTTTC. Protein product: CASSPLGSGANVLTF.

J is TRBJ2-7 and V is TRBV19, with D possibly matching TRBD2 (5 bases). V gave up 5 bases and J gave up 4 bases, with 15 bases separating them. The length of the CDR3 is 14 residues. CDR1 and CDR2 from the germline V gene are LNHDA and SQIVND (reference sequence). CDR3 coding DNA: TGTGCCAGTAGTCCCTCAGAGGGCGGTTACGAGCAGTACTTC. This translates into CASSPSEGGYEQYF.

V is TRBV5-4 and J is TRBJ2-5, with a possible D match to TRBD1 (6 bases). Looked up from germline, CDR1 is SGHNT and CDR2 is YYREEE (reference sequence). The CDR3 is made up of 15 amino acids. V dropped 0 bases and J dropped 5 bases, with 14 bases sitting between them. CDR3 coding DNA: TGTGCCAGCAGCTTGGCCGCGGACAGTGTTGAGACCCAGTACTTC. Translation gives CASSLAADSVETQYF.

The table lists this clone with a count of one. The CDR3 coding sequence is TGCAGCGTGATCTCGCTGCGGGGAAGCTATGGCTACACCTTC. It codes for CSVISLRGSYGYTF. The chain recombines TRBV29-1 with TRBJ1-2; D is unclear. Trimming left V 6 bases short and J 4 bases short, with 18 bases between. This CDR3 has 14 residues. From germline, CDR1 is SQVTM and CDR2 ANQGSEA.

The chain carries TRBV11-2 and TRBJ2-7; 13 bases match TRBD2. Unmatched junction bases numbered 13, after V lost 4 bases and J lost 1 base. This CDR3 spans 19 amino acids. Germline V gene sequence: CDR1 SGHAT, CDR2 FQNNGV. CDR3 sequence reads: CASSSARLAGGPLSYEQYF. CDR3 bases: TGTGCCAGCAGCTCCGCCAGACTAGCGGGGGGCCCCCTATCCTACGAGCAGTACTTC.

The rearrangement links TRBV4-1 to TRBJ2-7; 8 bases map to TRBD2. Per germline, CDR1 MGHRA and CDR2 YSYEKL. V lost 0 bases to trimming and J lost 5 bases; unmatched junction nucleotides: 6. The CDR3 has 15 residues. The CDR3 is CASSQDTGGSDEQYF. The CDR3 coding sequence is TGCGCCAGCAGCCAAGATACGGGGGGGTCCGACGAGCAGTACTTC.

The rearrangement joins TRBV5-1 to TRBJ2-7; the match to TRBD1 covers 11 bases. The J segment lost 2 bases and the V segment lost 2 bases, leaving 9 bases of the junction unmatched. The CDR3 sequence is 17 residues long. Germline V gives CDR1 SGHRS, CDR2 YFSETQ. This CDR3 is CASSLRTGGEPPYEQYF. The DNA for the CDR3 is TGCGCCAGCAGCTTAAGGACAGGGGGCGAGCCTCCCTACGAGCAGTACTTC.

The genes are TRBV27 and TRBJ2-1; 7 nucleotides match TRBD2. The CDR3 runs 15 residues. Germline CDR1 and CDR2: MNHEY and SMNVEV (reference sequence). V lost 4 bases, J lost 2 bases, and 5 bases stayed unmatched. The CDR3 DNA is TGTGCCAGCAGTTATTCCCTAGCGGCCTACAATGAGCAGTTCTTC. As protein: CASSYSLAAYNEQFF.

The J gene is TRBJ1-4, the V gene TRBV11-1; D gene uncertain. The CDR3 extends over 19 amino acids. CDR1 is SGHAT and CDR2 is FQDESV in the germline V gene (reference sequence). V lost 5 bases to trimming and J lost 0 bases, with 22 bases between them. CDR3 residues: CASSAVLSTYPATNEKLFF. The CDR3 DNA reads TGTGCCAGCAGCGCGGTACTTTCTACCTACCCCGCAACTAATGAAAAACTGTTTTTT.